Listed below are T cell receptor beta chains from one sample, sequenced in a study of regulatory and conventional T cells in RAG deficiency. TCRdb's table, derived via immunoSEQ multiplex PCR, lists solely in-frame clones and lacks some. This table holds 9,400 or so clones, 80% to 90% found once. These records were also assigned to another study, of regulatory T cells.

The material sequenced was Tregs sorted from blood. Receptor source: a human donor in good health. CDR3s include the opening cysteine and the closing phenylalanine or tryptophan. Each record gives: V gene, clone size, D gene, J gene, CDR3 protein, CDR3 DNA. A D gene is named only where the DNA matches it firmly. Only part of the rows carry a size: once, few, many, or a class if the clone is expanded.

V: TRBV6-5
size: .
D: .
J: TRBJ2-7
CDR3: CASSGLAQSSYEQYF
DNA: TGTGCCAGTTCCGGGCTAGCCCAGAGCTCCTACGAGCAGTACTTC

V: TRBV6-1
size: .
D: .
J: TRBJ2-7
CDR3: CASIPQTGYEQYF
DNA: TGTGCCAGCATACCCCAGACAGGCTACGAGCAGTACTTC

V: TRBV6-5
size: .
D: .
J: TRBJ2-3
CDR3: CASATDLWRADTQYF
DNA: TGTGCCAGCGCCACTGACCTCTGGAGGGCAGATACGCAGTATTTT

V: TRBV6-1
size: .
D: .
J: TRBJ1-6
CDR3: CASSNRGEVSPLHF
DNA: TGTGCCAGCAGTAACCGGGGGGAGGTGTCACCCCTCCACTTT

V: TRBV11-3
size: .
D: TRBD1
J: TRBJ1-3
CDR3: CASSSGQGSGNTIYF
DNA: TGTGCCAGCAGCTCGGGACAGGGCTCTGGAAACACCATATATTTT

V: TRBV5-1
size: .
D: TRBD1
J: TRBJ1-1
CDR3: CASSSRTGANTEAFF
DNA: TGCGCCAGCAGCTCGAGGACAGGGGCGAACACTGAAGCTTTCTTT

V: TRBV6-5
size: .
D: TRBD1
J: TRBJ1-4
CDR3: CASKGASTNEKLFF
DNA: TGTGCCAGCAAGGGGGCTTCAACTAATGAAAAACTGTTTTTT

V: TRBV5-1
size: few
D: TRBD2
J: TRBJ2-3
CDR3: CASSLALGERGGRTDTQYF
DNA: TGCGCCAGCAGCTTGGCCTTGGGTGAGCGGGGCGGACGCACAGATACGCAGTATTTT

V: TRBV2
size: .
D: .
J: TRBJ1-5
CDR3: CASGAQGVGNQPQHF
DNA: TGTGCCAGCGGGGCCCAGGGAGTTGGCAATCAGCCCCAGCATTTT

V: TRBV30
size: .
D: TRBD1
J: TRBJ2-2
CDR3: CARVDRGYTGELFF
DNA: TGTGCCCGGGTAGACAGGGGATACACCGGGGAGCTGTTTTTT

V: TRBV6-5
size: .
D: .
J: TRBJ2-7
CDR3: CASSQGLNYEQYF
DNA: TGTGCCAGCAGCCAAGGACTCAACTACGAGCAGTACTTC

V: TRBV7-8
size: .
D: TRBD1
J: TRBJ1-4
CDR3: CASSPRTGVEEKLFF
DNA: TGTGCCAGCAGCCCGCGGACAGGGGTTGAGGAAAAACTGTTTTTT

V: TRBV7-8
size: .
D: TRBD1
J: TRBJ1-1
CDR3: CASSTPRGLNTEAFF
DNA: TGTGCCAGCAGCACACCTAGGGGGCTGAACACTGAAGCTTTCTTT

V: TRBV7-9
size: .
D: .
J: TRBJ2-7
CDR3: CASSLDGGNYEQYF
DNA: TGTGCCAGCAGCTTAGACGGGGGAAACTACGAGCAGTACTTC

V: TRBV6-1
size: .
D: TRBD2
J: TRBJ2-3
CDR3: CASSEFAGGPDTQYF
DNA: TGTGCCAGCAGTGAATTCGCGGGAGGGCCAGATACGCAGTATTTT

V: TRBV27
size: .
D: TRBD2
J: TRBJ2-2
CDR3: CASTRSSGTGELFF
DNA: TGTGCCAGCACCAGGAGTAGCGGGACCGGGGAGCTGTTTTTT

V: TRBV5-1
size: .
D: .
J: TRBJ2-5
CDR3: CASSSLLTETQYF
DNA: TGCGCCAGCAGCTCTTTACTCACGGAGACCCAGTACTTC

V: TRBV2
size: few
D: .
J: TRBJ2-4
CDR3: CASRVDKNIQYF
DNA: TGTGCCAGCAGGGTGGACAAAAACATTCAGTACTTC

V: TRBV5-5
size: .
D: .
J: TRBJ1-1
CDR3: CASSLSTVGTEAFF
DNA: TGTGCCAGCAGCCTATCCACAGTTGGTACTGAAGCTTTCTTT

V: TRBV5-1
size: .
D: .
J: TRBJ2-2
CDR3: CASSGFSGAGELFF
DNA: TGCGCCAGCAGCGGGTTTTCGGGGGCCGGGGAGCTGTTTTTT

V: TRBV6-5
size: .
D: TRBD2
J: TRBJ2-2
CDR3: CASRELAGGPGELFF
DNA: TGTGCCAGCAGGGAGCTAGCGGGGGGTCCCGGGGAGCTGTTTTTT

V: TRBV6-9
size: .
D: TRBD1
J: TRBJ1-2
CDR3: CASSYGTGGNYGYTF
DNA: TGTGCCAGCAGTTACGGGACAGGGGGTAACTATGGCTACACCTTC

V: TRBV11-2
size: .
D: .
J: TRBJ1-4
CDR3: CASSLDWQGVPGKLFF
DNA: TGTGCCAGCAGCTTAGATTGGCAGGGCGTCCCGGGAAAACTGTTTTTT

V: TRBV16
size: .
D: .
J: TRBJ1-2
CDR3: CASSQSVTGVSYYGYTF
DNA: TGTGCCAGCAGCCAATCCGTTACGGGTGTCTCTTACTATGGCTACACCTTC

V: TRBV7-6
size: .
D: .
J: TRBJ2-7
CDR3: CASSLGWGERYEQYF
DNA: TGTGCCAGCAGCTTAGGCTGGGGGGAAAGATACGAGCAGTACTTC

V: TRBV21-1
size: .
D: .
J: TRBJ1-2
CDR3: CASSPRIQGAYGYTF
DNA: TGTGCCAGCAGCCCCCGTATTCAGGGCGCCTATGGCTACACCTTC

V: TRBV5-4
size: .
D: TRBD1
J: TRBJ1-2
CDR3: CASSPYTGTGSGYTF
DNA: TGTGCCAGCAGTCCTTATACCGGGACAGGGAGTGGCTACACCTTC

V: TRBV29-1
size: .
D: TRBD1
J: TRBJ1-4
CDR3: CSSRDRGRRKLFF
DNA: TGCAGCTCCCGGGACAGGGGGCGTCGAAAACTGTTTTTT

V: TRBV7-9
size: .
D: .
J: TRBJ2-1
CDR3: CASSLGYRDEQFF
DNA: TGTGCCAGCAGCTTAGGGTATAGAGATGAGCAGTTCTTC

V: TRBV28
size: few
D: TRBD1
J: TRBJ2-2
CDR3: CASSLLPGTGVGTGELFF
DNA: TGTGCCAGCAGTTTATTACCGGGGACAGGGGTGGGCACCGGGGAGCTGTTTTTT

V: TRBV5-4
size: .
D: TRBD2
J: TRBJ2-7
CDR3: CASSPQLADSYEQYF
DNA: TGTGCCAGCAGCCCGCAACTAGCGGACTCCTACGAGCAGTACTTC

V: TRBV19
size: .
D: .
J: TRBJ1-5
CDR3: CASISRGGENQPQHF
DNA: TGTGCCAGTATAAGTAGAGGTGGGGAAAATCAGCCCCAGCATTTT

V: TRBV19
size: once
D: TRBD1
J: TRBJ2-3
CDR3: CASRGQGGWTDTQYF
DNA: TGTGCCAGTAGGGGACAGGGGGGGTGGACAGATACGCAGTATTTT

V: TRBV30
size: .
D: .
J: TRBJ2-4
CDR3: CAWSVGGGAKNIQYF
DNA: TGTGCCTGGAGTGTAGGGGGTGGGGCCAAAAACATTCAGTACTTC

V: TRBV15
size: .
D: TRBD2
J: TRBJ2-7
CDR3: CATSRAGGTVLDEQYF
DNA: TGTGCCACCAGCAGAGCGGGGGGAACGGTTCTCGACGAGCAGTACTTC

V: TRBV15
size: .
D: .
J: TRBJ1-1
CDR3: CATSRESRTLNTEAFF
DNA: TGTGCCACCAGCAGGGAGTCCCGGACCCTGAACACTGAAGCTTTCTTT

V: TRBV6-1
size: once
D: TRBD1
J: TRBJ1-1
CDR3: CASSLDRGRTEAFF
DNA: TGTGCCAGCAGTTTGGACAGGGGGCGCACTGAAGCTTTCTTT

V: TRBV18
size: .
D: TRBD1
J: TRBJ1-4
CDR3: CASSSHRGRNEKLFF
DNA: TGTGCCAGCTCAAGCCACAGGGGGCGAAATGAAAAACTGTTTTTT

V: TRBV18
size: .
D: TRBD1
J: TRBJ1-1
CDR3: CASSVGTAMNTEAFF
DNA: TGTGCCAGCTCGGTTGGGACAGCCATGAACACTGAAGCTTTCTTT

V: TRBV9
size: .
D: TRBD1
J: TRBJ1-3
CDR3: CASSVQTGTIDTIYF
DNA: TGTGCCAGCAGCGTCCAGACAGGGACCATAGACACCATATATTTT

V: TRBV18
size: .
D: .
J: TRBJ1-1
CDR3: CASSPLSGRGNTEAFF
DNA: TGTGCCAGCTCACCACTCTCCGGCAGGGGGAACACTGAAGCTTTCTTT

V: TRBV5-1
size: .
D: TRBD1
J: TRBJ2-1
CDR3: CASSPDRGEQFF
DNA: TGCGCCAGCAGCCCAGACAGGGGTGAGCAGTTCTTC

V: TRBV6-1
size: .
D: .
J: TRBJ2-5
CDR3: CASRKGWGETQYF
DNA: TGTGCCAGCAGAAAAGGGTGGGGGGAGACCCAGTACTTC

V: TRBV11-2
size: once
D: TRBD1
J: TRBJ1-1
CDR3: CASSLEGGKAEAFF
DNA: TGTGCCAGCAGCTTAGAAGGGGGCAAAGCTGAAGCTTTCTTT

V: TRBV6-7
size: .
D: .
J: TRBJ2-7
CDR3: CASRTMTTSSYEQYF
DNA: TGTGCCAGCAGAACAATGACGACCAGCTCCTACGAGCAGTACTTC

V: TRBV11-2
size: .
D: TRBD1
J: TRBJ1-2
CDR3: CASSPPDRPYGYTF
DNA: TGTGCCAGCAGCCCGCCGGACAGGCCATATGGCTACACCTTC

V: TRBV9
size: .
D: TRBD2
J: TRBJ2-2
CDR3: CASSVGGLAGTGELFF
DNA: TGTGCCAGCAGCGTGGGGGGACTAGCGGGCACCGGGGAGCTGTTTTTT

V: TRBV5-1
size: .
D: .
J: TRBJ2-7
CDR3: CASSSGGGGGPYEQYF
DNA: TGCGCCAGCAGCTCGGGCGGTGGTGGGGGGCCCTACGAGCAGTACTTC

V: TRBV9
size: .
D: .
J: TRBJ2-3
CDR3: CASSVEAVGTDTQYF
DNA: TGTGCCAGCAGCGTAGAAGCAGTGGGCACAGATACGCAGTATTTT